The following is a T cell receptor beta chain sequence with its context. The data are from a study of blood T cell repertoires in COVID-19. Background on the study: Acute and convalescent COVID-19 samples came from the United States, Italy and Spain. The cDNA or gDNA used as material had been derived from T cells, B-cell-depleted T cells, or PBMCs.

CDR3 length: 12 residues. Per the germline V gene, CDR1 is LNHDA and CDR2 is SQIVND (reference sequence). Trimming pared 7 bases from V and 5 bases from J, leaving 11 bases between. Authors' methods: Quantification of nucleated cells was approximated via reference gene primer amplification. Data came from immunoSEQ multiplex PCR; TCRdb stores just in-frame clones and leaves some out. V and J calls and clone size come straight from that table; D and trimming were deduced from the DNA. The sample contains around 150,000 clones, 78% of which appear only once. This clonotype was obtained from a man aged 55 to 70 who had recovered from COVID-19. Source material: peripheral blood. The J gene is TRBJ1-1, the V gene TRBV19; D not certain. The CDR3 spells CASKIGETEAFF. The CDR3, as DNA: TGTGCCAGTAAAATTGGAGAAACTGAAGCTTTCTTT.